Shown below are 15 T cell receptor beta chains from a single sample sequenced in a study of T cell repertoires in cytomegalovirus infection. From the reads, TCRdb called clonotypes with MiXCR, one entry per CDR3 protein. The sample includes 500,000 to 600,000 distinct CDR3 sequences, 15% to 20% seen only once; the top ten take 24%. The source material was CD8+ T cells from PBMCs. Receptor source: a human donor in good health (CMV status not recorded). Some clones in this sample may be carry-over from other donors' samples.

This clonotype was counted between two and nine times. The V gene is TRBV7-9, the J gene TRBJ1-5, with 8 bases matching TRBD1. CDR3 length equals 15 residues. Per the germline V gene, CDR1 is SEHNR and CDR2 is FQNEAQ (reference sequence). Losses at the gene ends were 4 bases for V and 4 bases for J; bases not matched to a gene: 6. The CDR3 region has the DNA TGTGCCAGCAGCTCCTCACAGGGGGGAAATCAGCCCCAGCATTTT. Amino acid sequence: CASSSSQGGNQPQHF.

The J gene is TRBJ2-2, the V gene TRBV9; 7 bases map to TRBD2. The CDR3 spans 17 residues. The germline CDR1 and CDR2 sequences are SGDLS and YYNGEE. The trim removed 1 base at V and 2 bases at J, leaving 8 bases unmatched. This chain's CDR3 is CASSVTVERGNTGELFF. In DNA form, the CDR3 reads TGTGCCAGCAGCGTAACGGTTGAGCGGGGAAACACCGGGGAGCTGTTTTTT.

In its sample, this clonotype was seen many times. This chain joins TRBV4-2 and TRBJ2-7; D not resolved. From germline, CDR1 is LGHNA and CDR2 YNFKEQ. V was pared by 4 bases and J by 0 bases, with 16 bases between. This CDR3 is built from 16 residues. The CDR3 sequence: CASSPKTLDASYEQYF. As DNA, the CDR3 is TGTGCCAGCAGCCCGAAGACGCTGGACGCCTCCTACGAGCAGTACTTC.

The J gene is TRBJ1-1, the V gene TRBV12-3 or TRBV12-4; D unclear. The CDR3 covers 12 residues. Trimming left V 5 bases short and J 1 base short, with 5 bases between. Written as DNA, the CDR3 is TGTGCCAGCAGTGCAAGGAACACTGAAGCTTTCTTT. Its protein product is CASSARNTEAFF.

This clonotype was recorded at least ten times. The V gene is TRBV23-1, the J gene TRBJ2-4, with 10 nucleotides matching TRBD1. TRBV23-1 is given ORF status, its function remaining uncertain. V lost 6 bases, J lost 0 bases, and 8 bases stayed unmatched. The CDR3 sequence is 17 residues long. The CDR3 region has the DNA TGCGCCAGCAGCTCTCGACAGGGGGCCCTAGCCAAAAACATTCAGTACTTC. As protein: CASSSRQGALAKNIQYF.

This clonotype was seen more than once but under ten times. This rearrangement joins TRBV7-2 to TRBJ2-1; 11 bases line up with TRBD2. Germline-derived CDR1 and CDR2 are SGHTA and FQGNSA. V gave up 1 base and J gave up 8 bases; unmatched junction bases: 4. The CDR3 runs to 15 residues. For the CDR3, the DNA is TGTGCCAGCAGCTTAGAACTAGCGGGAGACGATGAGCAGTTCTTC. Its protein product is CASSLELAGDDEQFF.

Concerning this clonotype: It is likely a read error, because the conserved phenylalanine at the end of the CDR3 is missing. This chain uses TRBV19 with TRBJ2-7; no firm D call. Germline lookup yields CDR1 LNHDA and CDR2 SQIVND (reference sequence). V lost 3 bases and J lost 1, with 7 bases in between. CDR3 length: 13 residues. The CDR3 loop is CASSISYSYEQYL. The DNA of the CDR3 is TGTGCCAGTAGTATCTCGTATTCCTACGAGCAGTACCTC.

CDR3 amino acids: CASRDGDLTDTQYF. The CDR3 DNA reads as TGTGCCAGCAGGGACGGAGATCTTACAGATACGCAGTATTTT. The rearrangement uses TRBV25-1 and TRBJ2-3; D unclear. The CDR3 consists of 14 residues. Germline V gene data show CDR1 as MGHDK and CDR2 as SYGVNS. V was trimmed by 6 bases and J by 3 bases, leaving 13 bases between them.

The gene calls are TRBV5-1 and TRBJ1-5; 7 bases fit TRBD1. CDR1 is SGHRS and CDR2 is YFSETQ in the germline V gene. CDR3 length: 15 residues. V gave up 1 base and J gave up 5 bases; unmatched junction bases: 6. This chain's CDR3 is CASSLTGDMYQPQHF. CDR3 DNA: TGCGCCAGCAGCTTGACAGGGGATATGTATCAGCCCCAGCATTTT.

In this sample, this clonotype turned up many times. The chain recombines TRBV28 with TRBJ2-5; 10 nucleotides align to TRBD2. Germline CDR1 and CDR2: MDHEN and SYDVKM. The CDR3 consists of 14 residues. With 3 bases clipped from V and 4 bases from J, the junction kept 2 bases outside the gene matches. This CDR3 is CASSFIAGGETQYF. The CDR3 DNA reads as TGTGCCAGCAGTTTCATAGCGGGAGGAGAGACCCAGTACTTC.

The chain recombines TRBV25-1 with TRBJ1-1; 7 positions match TRBD1. This CDR3 has 17 residues. Germline trimming cut 6 bases from V and 3 bases from J; bases unmatched to any gene: 16. The V gene's germline CDR1 is MGHDK and CDR2 SYGVNS. The CDR3 here is CASRPVNRGQRDTEAFF. DNA for the CDR3: TGTGCCAGCAGGCCAGTGAATAGGGGACAGCGGGACACTGAAGCTTTCTTT.

This clonotype was seen at least ten times. The V gene is TRBV27, the J gene TRBJ1-6; no clear D gene. Looked up from germline, CDR1 is MNHEY and CDR2 is SMNVEV (reference sequence). The germline V and J ends were trimmed by 7 bases and 0 bases, with 10 bases remaining between them. The CDR3 extends over 15 amino acids. The CDR3 reads CASMRLSSYNSPLHF. The CDR3 DNA reads TGTGCCAGCATGCGGCTGAGCTCCTATAATTCACCCCTCCACTTT.

There are many counts of this clonotype. V usage is TRBV7-8 and J usage is TRBJ2-1; 7 bases are shared with TRBD2. CDR3 length: 16 residues. V lost 5 bases to trimming and J lost 7 bases; unmatched junction nucleotides: 14. The germline V gene has CDR1 SGHVS and CDR2 FQNEAQ. The CDR3 here is CASSIRSGTSYNEQFF. The CDR3 nucleotides are TGTGCCAGCAGCATAAGGAGCGGGACTTCTTATAATGAGCAGTTCTTC.

About this clonotype itself: A much larger clone is a single base away; this may be a read error. This chain joins TRBV7-4 and TRBJ1-3; 10 bases agree with TRBD1. The germline V gene encodes CDR1 SGHVT and CDR2 SQSDAQ. The CDR3 is made up of 16 amino acids. CDR3: CARSLTGGSSGNTIYF. The CDR3 DNA follows: TGTGCCAGAAGCTTGACAGGGGGCAGCTCTGGAAACACCATATATTTT.

In its sample, this clonotype was seen many times. The chain employs TRBV2 and TRBJ2-2, with TRBD2 matching 7 bases. The germline CDR1 and CDR2 sequences are SNHLY and FYNNEI. V shed 6 bases, J shed 7 bases, and the junction held 11 bases outside the gene matches. The CDR3 contains 15 residues. The CDR3 spells CASSSEGGTDGELFF. The DNA for the CDR3 is TGTGCCAGCAGCTCGGAGGGAGGGACCGACGGGGAGCTGTTTTTT.